These 15 T cell receptor beta chains came from one sample sequenced in a study of human T cells and chemical hapten exposure. Regarding time point: pre-sensitization, week 0. Regarding treatment: therapeutic diphenylcyclopropenone sensitization with weekly scalp DPC. One entry per CDR3 protein, called by TCRdb with MiXCR from the RACE reads. Seen here are about 250,000 distinct CDR3 sequences, about 7.7% observed once, and the top ten hold more than 0.95%. The sequences come from whole blood, collected in connection with sensitization to the hapten diphenylcyclopropenone (DPC). The receptor source for this set is a man aged 18 to 30 with alopecia areata. Some clones in this sample may be carry-over from other donors' samples.

This clonotype came up a few times. The rearrangement links TRBV7-9 to TRBJ2-5; D may match TRBD1 or TRBD2 (5 bases each). CDR1 SEHNR and CDR2 FQNEAQ come from the germline V gene (reference sequence). The V gene lost 5 bases and the J gene lost 2 bases, with 21 bases spanning the gap. This CDR3 is built from 17 residues. The chain's CDR3 is CASSPNRRDVLQETQYF. Here the CDR3 DNA reads TGTGCCAGCAGCCCCAACCGACGGGACGTACTGCAAGAGACCCAGTACTTC.

The chain employs TRBV7-9 and TRBJ1-5, with D unresolved. The CDR3 has 14 amino acids. Trimming removed 1 base at V and 0 bases at J, with 4 bases between. From germline, CDR1 is SEHNR and CDR2 FQNEAQ (reference sequence). CDR3 in amino acids: CASSLGISNQPQHF. Here the CDR3 DNA reads TGTGCCAGCAGCTTAGGGATTAGCAATCAGCCCCAGCATTTT.

The rearrangement uses TRBV7-9 and TRBJ2-1; TRBD2 matches 8 bases. The germline V gene encodes CDR1 SEHNR and CDR2 FQNEAQ (reference sequence). Germline trimming cut 1 base from V and 2 bases from J; bases unmatched to any gene: 16. CDR3 length: 20 amino acids. The CDR3: CASSLVGTSSTPFTYNEQFF. The CDR3, as DNA: TGTGCCAGCAGCTTAGTCGGGACTAGTTCCACGCCGTTTACCTACAATGAGCAGTTCTTC. The whole variable domain, filled in from reference TRBV7-9 and TRBJ2-1, reads DTGVSQNPRHKITKRGQNVTFRCDPISEHNRLYWYRQTLGQGPEFLTYFQNEAQLEKSRLLSDRFSAERPKGSFSTLEIQRTEQGDSAMYLCASSLVGTSSTPFTYNEQFFGPGTRLTVL.

Comment on this clonotype: A read error may account for a junction end that differs from germline. V gene TRBV9 combines with J gene TRBJ2-1; D unresolved. CDR1 is SGDLS and CDR2 is YYNGEE in the germline V gene. This CDR3 has 17 residues. The CDR3 here is CDSSVATGVGSYNEQFF. In nucleotides, the CDR3 is TGTGACAGCAGCGTAGCTACTGGGGTAGGGTCCTACAATGAGCAGTTCTTC.

This clonotype was observed at least ten times. The rearrangement uses TRBV6-2 or TRBV6-3 and TRBJ2-3; 10 nucleotides line up with TRBD2. CDR3 length: 16 amino acids. Trimming at V came to 2 bases and at J to 0 bases, leaving 2 bases not matched to a gene. CDR1 MNHEY and CDR2 SVGEGT come from the germline V gene. CDR3 in DNA: TGTGCCAGCAGTTACCTAGCGGGGGCGAGCACAGATACGCAGTATTTT. It yields the protein CASSYLAGASTDTQYF.

This clonotype turned up a few times. The genes are TRBV29-1 and TRBJ1-1; 10 bases are a match to TRBD1. V lost 6 bases to trimming and J lost 4 bases; unmatched junction nucleotides: 5. The germline V gene encodes CDR1 SQVTM and CDR2 ANQGSEA. There are 13 residues in the CDR3. CDR3 sequence reads: CSVDRDRGTEAFF. The CDR3 DNA is TGCAGCGTGGACCGGGACAGGGGCACTGAAGCTTTCTTT.

V gene TRBV6-5 combines with J gene TRBJ1-1, with D hard to call. Trimming shortened V by 2 bases and J by 1 base, and 17 bases separated the two germline ends. There are 17 residues in the CDR3. Germline V CDR1 and CDR2: MNHEY, SVGAGI. Here the CDR3 reads CASSYHPTPQRNTEAFF. DNA of the CDR3: TGTGCCAGCAGTTACCACCCCACTCCCCAGAGGAACACTGAAGCTTTCTTT.

This sequence joins TRBV7-9 and TRBJ2-7; D not resolved. Germline CDR1 and CDR2: SEHNR and FQNEAQ (reference sequence). Trimming took 5 bases from V and 5 from J, leaving 19 bases between them. The CDR3 loop spans 15 amino acids. The CDR3 coding sequence is TGTGCCAGCAGCGATCCTGAAACCCCCTCTAACGAGCAGTACTTC. It translates to CASSDPETPSNEQYF.

This clonotype was seen many times. This chain joins TRBV6-5 and TRBJ2-1, with 9 bases lining up with TRBD1. Germline CDR1 MNHEY, CDR2 SVGAGI. This CDR3 contains 15 residues. Trimming at V came to 4 bases and at J to 7 bases, leaving 8 bases not matched to a gene. The CDR3 DNA sequence: TGTGCCAGCAGTTCCACCGGGACAGGGAAGAATGAGCAGTTCTTC. Encoded protein: CASSSTGTGKNEQFF.

This clonotype was seen at least ten times. The V gene is TRBV13, the J gene TRBJ2-7; TRBD1 matches 12 bases. Germline assignment: CDR1 PRHDT and CDR2 FYEKMQ (reference sequence). With V trimmed by 3 bases and J by 2 bases, 2 bases remained unmatched. The CDR3 covers 15 residues. The CDR3 sequence: CASSFGTGGPYEQYF. The DNA for the CDR3 is TGTGCCAGCAGCTTCGGGACAGGGGGCCCCTACGAGCAGTACTTC.

This clonotype was counted between two and nine times. V is TRBV7-8 and J is TRBJ1-3; D is unclear. The length of the CDR3 is 13 residues. V shed 6 bases and J shed 7 bases, with 13 bases lying between them. The germline V gene has CDR1 SGHVS and CDR2 FQNEAQ. CDR3 protein: CASSYSERNTIYF. Here the CDR3 DNA reads TGTGCCAGCAGTTACAGTGAGCGGAACACCATATATTTT.

Regarding this clonotype: Mismatch with germline at one junction end may stem from a read error. The chain joins TRBV20-1 to TRBJ1-6; D possibly corresponds to TRBD1 (6 bases). Germline CDR1 is DFQATT and CDR2 is SNEGSKA (reference sequence). The CDR3 loop spans 14 amino acids. The chain's CDR3 is CRARGFDYNSPLHF. CDR3 coding DNA: TGCAGAGCTAGGGGGTTTGACTATAATTCACCCCTCCACTTT.

The genes are TRBV6-6 and TRBJ1-1; D perhaps matches TRBD1 (5 bases). V gave up 8 bases and J gave up 0 bases, with 13 bases separating them. The CDR3 totals 14 residues. Germline values: CDR1 MNHNY, CDR2 SVGAGI (reference sequence). This chain's CDR3 is CASDDVTVNTEAFF. As DNA, the CDR3 is TGTGCCAGCGACGACGTGACAGTGAACACTGAAGCTTTCTTT.

There are many counts of this clonotype. The V gene is TRBV5-1, the J gene TRBJ2-7; the match to TRBD1 covers 9 bases. This CDR3 region has 15 residues. V lost 3 bases, J lost 5 bases, and 9 bases stayed unmatched. CDR1 is SGHRS and CDR2 is YFSETQ in the germline V gene. This CDR3 reads CASSSPQGAPNEQYF. CDR3 DNA sequence: TGCGCCAGCAGCTCCCCACAGGGGGCACCCAACGAGCAGTACTTC. The full variable domain, rest sourced from reference TRBV5-1 and TRBJ2-7, is KAGVTQTPRYLIKTRGQQVTLSCSPISGHRSVSWYQQTPGQGLQFLFEYFSETQRNKGNFPGRFSGRQFSNSRSEMNVSTLELGDSALYLCASSSPQGAPNEQYFGPGTRLTVT.

The rearrangement joins TRBV2 to TRBJ1-4; D is undetermined. Per germline, CDR1 SNHLY and CDR2 FYNNEI. This CDR3 is built from 15 residues. V was pared by 6 bases and J by 4 bases, with 15 bases between. The CDR3 DNA follows: TGTGCCAGCAGAGCCGTGGGGTCAGATAATGAAAAACTGTTTTTT. It codes for CASRAVGSDNEKLFF.